One sample yielded the 21 T cell receptor beta chains listed below, sequenced in a study of T cell changes during pregnancy in multiple sclerosis. Method: immunoSEQ multiplex PCR; TCRdb's copy keeps in-frame clones and lacks some. Here the sample spans some 120,000 clones, under 95% being singletons. Sequenced here: peripheral blood, sampled before pregnancy. The receptor set was obtained from a female donor with multiple sclerosis, enrolled in a pregnancy study.

V is TRBV6-1 and J is TRBJ1-3; D is unresolved. Between the trimmed V and J ends, which lost 2 bases and 5 bases, there was a span of 10 bases. Germline loops: CDR1 MNHNS, CDR2 SASEGT. CDR3 length equals 14 residues. The CDR3 here is CASSESLPRNTIYF. The CDR3 coding sequence is TGTGCCAGCAGTGAATCTCTTCCCCGAAACACCATATATTTT.

CDR3: CASGPAGGGIYEQYF. The CDR3 region has the DNA TGCGCCAGCGGACCGGCCGGCGGGGGGATCTACGAGCAGTACTTC. The V call is TRBV5-1, the J call TRBJ2-7, with TRBD2 matching 8 bases. CDR1 and CDR2 from the germline V gene are SGHRS and YFSETQ. CDR3 length: 15 amino acids. Germline trimming cut 7 bases from V and 3 bases from J; bases unmatched to any gene: 12. The entire variable domain, with the rest obtained from reference TRBV5-1 and TRBJ2-7, is as follows: KAGVTQTPRYLIKTRGQQVTLSCSPISGHRSVSWYQQTPGQGLQFLFEYFSETQRNKGNFPGRFSGRQFSNSRSEMNVSTLELGDSALYLCASGPAGGGIYEQYFGPGTRLTVT.

The chain joins TRBV5-1 to TRBJ2-7; a possible D gene is TRBD1 (6 bases). The CDR3 length is 13 residues. From germline, CDR1 is SGHRS and CDR2 YFSETQ. V was cut by 0 bases and J by 6 bases, with 10 bases left in between. The CDR3 DNA reads as TGCGCCAGCAGCTTGGAACAGGGCGGCGAGCAGTACTTC. Its translation: CASSLEQGGEQYF.

This rearrangement joins TRBV5-1 to TRBJ2-2; 10 bases map to TRBD2. Germline values: CDR1 SGHRS, CDR2 YFSETQ. This CDR3 spans 16 amino acids. J was trimmed by 4 bases and V by 4 bases; bases with no gene match: 7. The CDR3 DNA reads TGCGCCAGCAGCCTAGCGGGAGAAGTAGGCACCGGGGAGCTGTTTTTT. This encodes CASSLAGEVGTGELFF.

This chain links TRBV7-2 with TRBJ2-2; 8 nucleotides align to TRBD1. After removal of 8 bases from V and 6 bases from J, the junction contained 20 bases not matched to a gene. The CDR3 contains 18 residues. Germline assignment: CDR1 SGHTA and CDR2 FQGNSA. CDR3: CASATLRLTGELSGELFF. CDR3 in DNA: TGTGCCAGCGCTACTCTACGGCTGACAGGGGAGTTATCCGGGGAGCTGTTTTTT.

This chain connects TRBV19 to TRBJ1-2, with a possible D match to TRBD1 (6 bases). Germline V lookup: CDR1 LNHDA, CDR2 SQIVND (reference sequence). V was shortened by 6 bases and J by 5 bases, with 13 bases between the two germline ends. There are 13 residues in the CDR3. CDR3: CASSTTGLYGYTF. The CDR3 DNA reads as TGTGCCAGTAGCACAACAGGGTTGTATGGCTACACCTTC.

The rearrangement uses TRBV27 and TRBJ2-1; D possibly corresponds to TRBD2 (7 bases). The germline V and J ends were trimmed by 5 bases and 2 bases, with 10 bases remaining between them. Germline V gene data show CDR1 as MNHEY and CDR2 as SMNVEV (reference sequence). The CDR3 is 14 residues long. CDR3 bases: TGTGCCAGCAGTAGGGGGGGCCCCTACAATGAGCAGTTCTTC. It codes for CASSRGGPYNEQFF.

The V call is TRBV6-8, the J call TRBJ2-1; 10 bases are shared with TRBD1. This CDR3 contains 13 residues. With 6 bases clipped from V and 9 bases from J, the junction kept 5 bases outside the gene matches. Germline CDR1 and CDR2: MNHGY and SAAAGT. CDR3 protein: CASRGTGVSEQFF. In DNA, the CDR3 is TGTGCCAGCAGAGGGACAGGGGTAAGTGAGCAGTTCTTC.

The rearrangement joins TRBV5-1 to TRBJ2-1; TRBD2 matches at 10 bases. The ends lost 7 bases at V and 5 bases at J; junction bases unmatched: 9. CDR1 SGHRS and CDR2 YFSETQ come from the germline V gene. The CDR3 length is 15 residues. The CDR3 DNA is TGCGCCAGCCGGGTCAGCGGGGGGGGGAACAATGAGCAGTTCTTC. This codes for CASRVSGGGNNEQFF.

The chain combines TRBV28 with TRBJ2-7; TRBD1 agrees at 8 bases. There are 15 residues in the CDR3. The V and J ends lost 6 bases and 3 bases, in that order; junction bases with no gene match: 10. From germline, CDR1 is MDHEN and CDR2 SYDVKM. CDR3 sequence reads: CASSPRGRWNYEQYF. As DNA, the CDR3 is TGTGCCAGCAGCCCCAGGGGGCGCTGGAACTACGAGCAGTACTTC.

This chain joins TRBV29-1 and TRBJ2-3; 10 bases map to TRBD2. CDR1 SQVTM and CDR2 ANQGSEA come from the germline V gene. CDR3 length: 14 residues. V dropped 5 bases and J dropped 0; count of bases not matched to a gene: 2. The CDR3 DNA reads as TGCAGCGTTCCACTAGCGGGGAGCACAGATACGCAGTATTTT. Amino acids: CSVPLAGSTDTQYF.

The chain links TRBV27 to TRBJ1-6; TRBD1 matches 7 bases. J was trimmed by 0 bases and V by 2 bases; bases with no gene match: 4. Per the germline V gene, CDR1 is MNHEY and CDR2 is SMNVEV (reference sequence). CDR3 length: 17 amino acids. The CDR3 region has the DNA TGTGCCAGCAGTTTAGGGGGACAGAGCTCCTATAATTCACCCCTCCACTTT. Encoded protein: CASSLGGQSSYNSPLHF.

On this clone: In the same sample, other DNA sequences code for this CDR3. The chain joins TRBV30 to TRBJ2-1; 7 bases are a match to TRBD2. Germline values: CDR1 GTSNPN, CDR2 SVGIG (reference sequence). V gave up 4 bases and J gave up 2 bases; unmatched junction bases: 5. This CDR3 has 14 amino acids. The CDR3 DNA reads TGTGCCTGGACTAGCGGAGCGCCCTACAATGAGCAGTTCTTC. Amino acid sequence: CAWTSGAPYNEQFF.

CDR3 region: CASSSIGQGSYNEQFF. The CDR3 DNA reads as TGTGCCAGCAGTTCGATAGGACAGGGCTCCTACAATGAGCAGTTCTTC. This chain connects TRBV27 to TRBJ2-1; 8 bases are a match to TRBD1. Germline CDR1 reads MNHEY; CDR2 reads SMNVEV (reference sequence). Trimming removed 4 bases from V and 0 bases from J; junction bases left unmatched: 5. The CDR3 contains 16 residues.

The CDR3 region is CASSWTSGGYEQYF. The CDR3 region has the DNA TGTGCCAGTAGTTGGACTAGCGGGGGCTACGAGCAGTACTTC. The chain combines TRBV19 with TRBJ2-7, with 13 nucleotides matching TRBD2. Germline V gives CDR1 LNHDA, CDR2 SQIVND (reference sequence). This CDR3 spans 14 amino acids. The trim removed 5 bases at V and 3 bases at J, leaving 1 base unmatched.

The CDR3 DNA is TGTGCCTGGAGTCCCACCCTATTAGCGGGTCAACGAGAGACCCAGTACTTC. Protein product: CAWSPTLLAGQRETQYF. The chain employs TRBV30 and TRBJ2-5; 7 nucleotides match TRBD2. The CDR3 consists of 17 residues. CDR1 is GTSNPN, CDR2 SVGIG, per germline (reference sequence). With 2 bases clipped from V and 4 bases from J, the junction kept 16 bases outside the gene matches.

The chain combines TRBV30 with TRBJ1-3, with D unclear. CDR3 length equals 15 residues. Germline values: CDR1 GTSNPN, CDR2 SVGIG (reference sequence). Trimming pared 3 bases from V and 4 bases from J, leaving 16 bases between. CDR3 sequence (DNA): TGTGCCTGGAGAAGGGAGAGAGAAAGGGGAAACACCATATATTTT. Translated: CAWRRERERGNTIYF.

This chain's CDR3 is CASSFTRDIHNTEAFF. CDR3 DNA sequence: TGCGCCAGCAGCTTTACCCGGGACATTCATAACACTGAAGCTTTCTTT. The chain is built from TRBV5-1 and TRBJ1-1, with a tentative D call TRBD1 (6 bases). With 2 bases removed from V and 2 bases from J, the gap between germline ends came to 16 bases. Germline V CDR1 and CDR2: SGHRS, YFSETQ. The CDR3 loop spans 16 amino acids. The variable domain in full, with the rest retrieved from reference TRBV5-1 and TRBJ1-1, is KAGVTQTPRYLIKTRGQQVTLSCSPISGHRSVSWYQQTPGQGLQFLFEYFSETQRNKGNFPGRFSGRQFSNSRSEMNVSTLELGDSALYLCASSFTRDIHNTEAFFGQGTRLTVV.

This clone appeared once. The CDR3 region is CASSRQGAKDEKLFF. The CDR3 DNA sequence: TGTGCCAGCAGCCGACAGGGGGCAAAGGATGAAAAACTGTTTTTT. The V gene is TRBV5-5, the J gene TRBJ1-4, with 10 bases identical to TRBD1. Germline lookup yields CDR1 SGHKS and CDR2 YYEKEE (reference sequence). The J segment lost 6 bases and the V segment lost 4 bases, leaving 6 bases of the junction unmatched. The CDR3 is made up of 15 amino acids.

V and J are TRBV7-9 and TRBJ1-3; 7 bases align to TRBD1. CDR1 and CDR2 from the germline V gene are SEHNR and FQNEAQ (reference sequence). The CDR3 is 14 residues long. Trimming at V came to 1 base and at J to 9 bases, leaving 6 bases not matched to a gene. CDR3 DNA sequence: TGTGCCAGCAGCTTAGAAGGGACAGCCGCCACCATATATTTT. This translates into CASSLEGTAATIYF. Combining the CDR3 with reference TRBV7-9 and TRBJ1-3 gives the whole variable domain DTGVSQNPRHKITKRGQNVTFRCDPISEHNRLYWYRQTLGQGPEFLTYFQNEAQLEKSRLLSDRFSAERPKGSFSTLEIQRTEQGDSAMYLCASSLEGTAATIYFGEGSWLTVV.

The V gene is TRBV6-5, the J gene TRBJ1-1, with 8 positions matching TRBD1. V lost 3 bases to trimming and J lost 5 bases; unmatched junction nucleotides: 8. Germline V gives CDR1 MNHEY, CDR2 SVGAGI. This CDR3 has 15 residues. As DNA, the CDR3 is TGTGCCAGCAGTTATACGACAGGGGAGGGGACTGAAGCTTTCTTT. Protein product: CASSYTTGEGTEAFF.